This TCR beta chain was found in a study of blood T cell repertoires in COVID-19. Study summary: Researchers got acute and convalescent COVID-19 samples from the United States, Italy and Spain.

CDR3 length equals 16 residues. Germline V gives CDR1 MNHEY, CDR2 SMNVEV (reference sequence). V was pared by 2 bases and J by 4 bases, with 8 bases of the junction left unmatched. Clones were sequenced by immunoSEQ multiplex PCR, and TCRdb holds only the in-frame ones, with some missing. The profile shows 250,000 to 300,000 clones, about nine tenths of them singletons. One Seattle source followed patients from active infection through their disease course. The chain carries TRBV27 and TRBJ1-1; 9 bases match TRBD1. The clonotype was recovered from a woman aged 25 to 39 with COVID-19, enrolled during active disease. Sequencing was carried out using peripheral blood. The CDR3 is CASSLLVGTGFTEAFF. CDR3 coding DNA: TGTGCCAGCAGTTTACTCGTAGGGACAGGGTTCACTGAAGCTTTCTTT.